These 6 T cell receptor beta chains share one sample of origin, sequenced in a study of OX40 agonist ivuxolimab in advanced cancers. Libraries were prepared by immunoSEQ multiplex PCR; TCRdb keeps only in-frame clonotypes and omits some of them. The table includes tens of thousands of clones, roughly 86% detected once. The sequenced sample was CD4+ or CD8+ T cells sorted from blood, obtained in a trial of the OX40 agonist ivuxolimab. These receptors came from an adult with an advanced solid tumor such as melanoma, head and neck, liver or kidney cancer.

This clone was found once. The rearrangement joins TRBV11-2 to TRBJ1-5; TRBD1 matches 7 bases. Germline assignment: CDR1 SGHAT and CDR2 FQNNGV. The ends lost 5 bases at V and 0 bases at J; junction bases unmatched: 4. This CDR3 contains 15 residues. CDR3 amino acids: CASSPGGNSNQPQHF. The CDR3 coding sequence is TGTGCCAGCAGCCCAGGGGGGAATAGCAATCAGCCCCAGCATTTT.

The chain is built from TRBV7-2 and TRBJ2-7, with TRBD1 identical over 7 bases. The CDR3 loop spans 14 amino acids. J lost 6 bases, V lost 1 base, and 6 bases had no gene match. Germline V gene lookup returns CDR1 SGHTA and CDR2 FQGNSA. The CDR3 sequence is CASSLDRGKGEQYF. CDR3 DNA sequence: TGTGCCAGCAGCTTAGACAGGGGTAAGGGCGAGCAGTACTTC.

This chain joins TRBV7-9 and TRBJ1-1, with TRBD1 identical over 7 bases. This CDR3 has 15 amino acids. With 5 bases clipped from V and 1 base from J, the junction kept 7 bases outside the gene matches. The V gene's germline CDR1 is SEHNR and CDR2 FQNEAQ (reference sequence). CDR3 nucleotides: TGTGCCAGCAGCCACGACAGGGCCGAGAACACTGAAGCTTTCTTT. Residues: CASSHDRAENTEAFF.

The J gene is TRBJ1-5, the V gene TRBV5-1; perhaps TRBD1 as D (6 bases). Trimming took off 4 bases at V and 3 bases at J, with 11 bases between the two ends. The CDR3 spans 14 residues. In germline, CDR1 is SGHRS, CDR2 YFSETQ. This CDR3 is CASSDGQHNQPQHF. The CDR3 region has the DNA TGCGCCAGCAGCGACGGACAGCACAATCAGCCCCAGCATTTT.

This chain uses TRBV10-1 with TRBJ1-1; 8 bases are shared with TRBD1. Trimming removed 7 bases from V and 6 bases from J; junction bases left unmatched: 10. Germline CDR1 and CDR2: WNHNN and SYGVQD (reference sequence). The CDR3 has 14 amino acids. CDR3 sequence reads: CASTLTGDEAEAFF. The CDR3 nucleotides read TGCGCCAGCACTTTGACAGGGGATGAAGCTGAAGCTTTCTTT.

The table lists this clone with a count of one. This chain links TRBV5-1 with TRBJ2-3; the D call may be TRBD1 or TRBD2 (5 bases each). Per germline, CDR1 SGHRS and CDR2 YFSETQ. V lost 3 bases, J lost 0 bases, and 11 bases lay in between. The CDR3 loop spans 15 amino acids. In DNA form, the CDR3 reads TGCGCCAGCAGCTCCTCCGGGACGAGCACAGATACGCAGTATTTT. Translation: CASSSSGTSTDTQYF.